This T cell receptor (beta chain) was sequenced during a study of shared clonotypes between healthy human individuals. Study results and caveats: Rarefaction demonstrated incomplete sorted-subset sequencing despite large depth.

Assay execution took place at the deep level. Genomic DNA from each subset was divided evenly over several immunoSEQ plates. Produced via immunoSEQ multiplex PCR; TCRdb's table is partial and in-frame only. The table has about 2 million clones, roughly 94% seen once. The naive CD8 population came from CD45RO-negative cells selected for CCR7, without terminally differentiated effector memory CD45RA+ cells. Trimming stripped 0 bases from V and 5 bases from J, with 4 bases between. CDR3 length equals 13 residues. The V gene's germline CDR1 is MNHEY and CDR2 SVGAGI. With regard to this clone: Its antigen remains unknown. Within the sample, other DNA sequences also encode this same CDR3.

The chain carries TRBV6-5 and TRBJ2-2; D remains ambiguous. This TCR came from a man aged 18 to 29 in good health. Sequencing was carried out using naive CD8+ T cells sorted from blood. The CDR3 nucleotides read TGTGCCAGCAGTTACTCGGAGACCGGGGAGCTGTTTTTT. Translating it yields CASSYSETGELFF.